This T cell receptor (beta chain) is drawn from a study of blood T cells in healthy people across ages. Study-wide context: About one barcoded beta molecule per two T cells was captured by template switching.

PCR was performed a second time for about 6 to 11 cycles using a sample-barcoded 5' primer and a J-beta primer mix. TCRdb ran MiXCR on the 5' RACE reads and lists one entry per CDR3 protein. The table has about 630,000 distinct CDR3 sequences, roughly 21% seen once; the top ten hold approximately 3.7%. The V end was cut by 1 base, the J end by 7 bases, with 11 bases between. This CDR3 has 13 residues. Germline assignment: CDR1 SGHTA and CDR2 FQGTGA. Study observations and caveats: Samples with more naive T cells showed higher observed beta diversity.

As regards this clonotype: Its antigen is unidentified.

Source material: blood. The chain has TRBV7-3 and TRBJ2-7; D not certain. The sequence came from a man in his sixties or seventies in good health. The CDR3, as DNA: TGTGCCAGCAGCTTAAGTACGGTGGAGGAGCAGTACTTC. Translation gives CASSLSTVEEQYF.